This entry lists 19 T cell receptor beta chains sequenced from one sample in a study of CD4 T cell repertoires in COVID-19. Profiled with immunoSEQ multiplex PCR; TCRdb holds only in-frame clones, not every one. This sample has about 75,000 clones, with about four fifths found just once. The sequencing here drew on CD4+ T cells from peripheral blood, taken after recovery from COVID-19. Source of these receptors: a human donor who had COVID-19.

This chain joins TRBV27 and TRBJ1-3, with 7 bases lining up with TRBD1. Looked up from germline, CDR1 is MNHEY and CDR2 is SMNVEV (reference sequence). V shed 5 bases and J 0 bases; nucleotides not matched to a gene: 1. The CDR3 extends over 14 amino acids. This chain's CDR3 is CASSGTVSGNTIYF. CDR3 coding DNA: TGTGCCAGCAGTGGGACAGTCTCTGGAAACACCATATATTTT.

In its sample, this clone was seen many times. The rearrangement links TRBV19 to TRBJ2-2; perhaps D is TRBD1 or TRBD2 (5 bases each). The CDR3 spans 15 residues. The V gene's germline CDR1 is LNHDA and CDR2 SQIVND (reference sequence). The CDR3 coding sequence is TGTGCAACGAAGAGGGACCGGGTGGGCACCGGGGAGCTGTTTTTT. It codes for CATKRDRVGTGELFF.

This rearrangement joins TRBV5-1 to TRBJ2-2; D call uncertain. From germline, CDR1 is SGHRS and CDR2 YFSETQ. The CDR3 totals 14 residues. Trimming shortened V by 5 bases and J by 2 bases, and 10 bases separated the two germline ends. As DNA, the CDR3 is TGCGCCAGCAGGAACACCCGAAACACCGGGGAGCTGTTTTTT. Translating it yields CASRNTRNTGELFF.

The rearrangement uses TRBV7-2 and TRBJ2-1, with a weak D call TRBD1 (5 bases). Trimming left V 1 base short and J 14 bases short, with 15 bases between. The CDR3 is made up of 13 amino acids. Germline values: CDR1 SGHTA, CDR2 FQGNSA. The CDR3 DNA reads TGTGCCAGCAGCTTAGGGGGCCTACAAAAAAAGTTCTTC. Encoded protein: CASSLGGLQKKFF.

V and J are TRBV7-2 and TRBJ1-2; the D is unclear. V was trimmed by 1 base and J by 4 bases, leaving 4 bases between them. The V gene's germline CDR1 is SGHTA and CDR2 FQGNSA. The CDR3 consists of 12 residues. CDR3 in DNA: TGTGCCAGCAGCTTAGACAGCTATGGCTACACCTTC. It codes for CASSLDSYGYTF.

This rearrangement joins TRBV27 to TRBJ2-3; D gene unclear. Germline V gene lookup returns CDR1 MNHEY and CDR2 SMNVEV (reference sequence). The CDR3 extends over 13 amino acids. Deletions cut 0 bases from V and 5 bases from J, with 6 bases between. CDR3: CASSLSRIDTQYF. The CDR3 DNA follows: TGTGCCAGCAGTTTATCGAGGATAGATACGCAGTATTTT.

This clone has only one observation. The rearrangement uses TRBV9 and TRBJ1-4; D is unresolved. CDR1 and CDR2 (germline): SGDLS, YYNGEE. CDR3 length equals 16 residues. V lost 0 bases and J lost 4, with 13 bases in between. The CDR3 spells CASSVEIALSNEKLFF. Here the CDR3 DNA reads TGTGCCAGCAGCGTAGAGATCGCTCTGAGTAATGAAAAACTGTTTTTT.

This chain uses TRBV12-3 or TRBV12-4 with TRBJ1-3; D ambiguous. The CDR3 length is 12 residues. The germline V and J ends were trimmed by 3 bases and 3 bases, with 3 bases remaining between them. CDR3 sequence: CASSFGGNTIYF. CDR3 nucleotides: TGTGCCAGCAGTTTCGGTGGAAACACCATATATTTT.

This clone has a single count. The V call is TRBV11-1, the J call TRBJ1-5, with D possibly TRBD1 on 5 matching bases. The germline gives CDR1 SGHAT, CDR2 FQDESV (reference sequence). Trimming took off 1 base at V and 5 bases at J, with 12 bases between the two ends. CDR3 size: 15 residues. CDR3 loop: CASSLGPAGHQPQHF. CDR3 nucleotide sequence: TGTGCCAGCAGCTTAGGGCCAGCGGGGCATCAGCCCCAGCATTTT.

This clone came up once. The chain is built from TRBV5-4 and TRBJ2-3, with 13 bases matching TRBD2. The J segment lost 1 base and the V segment lost 1 base, leaving 3 bases of the junction unmatched. CDR3 length: 17 amino acids. CDR1 and CDR2 from the germline V gene are SGHNT and YYREEE (reference sequence). CDR3 region: CASSLWTSGSGTDTQYF. The CDR3 coding sequence is TGTGCCAGCAGCTTGTGGACTAGCGGGAGCGGCACAGATACGCAGTATTTT.

J is TRBJ2-3 and V is TRBV4-1; TRBD1 aligns across 8 bases. The V and J ends lost 1 base and 2 bases, in that order; junction bases with no gene match: 11. Germline lookup yields CDR1 MGHRA and CDR2 YSYEKL. The CDR3 contains 18 residues. The CDR3: CASSQGTVPDRDTDTQYF. In DNA form, the CDR3 reads TGCGCCAGCAGCCAAGGAACGGTTCCGGACAGGGACACAGATACGCAGTATTTT.

This clone was counted a few times. The chain recombines TRBV6-1 with TRBJ1-5; D gene unclear. V dropped 2 bases and J dropped 0 bases, with 11 bases sitting between them. This CDR3 comprises 16 residues. The germline V gene has CDR1 MNHNS and CDR2 SASEGT. The DNA of the CDR3 is TGTGCCAGCAGTGAATTTAGTCAGCTTAGCAATCAGCCCCAGCATTTT. This gives the protein CASSEFSQLSNQPQHF.

The chain employs TRBV25-1 and TRBJ1-1, with a possible D match to TRBD1 (5 bases). The length of the CDR3 is 15 residues. V was shortened by 3 bases and J by 4 bases, with 15 bases between the two germline ends. Germline CDR1 MGHDK, CDR2 SYGVNS. This CDR3 is CASSDLLGGATEAFF. The CDR3 region has the DNA TGTGCCAGCAGTGATCTCCTCGGGGGTGCCACTGAAGCTTTCTTT. Together with reference TRBV25-1 and TRBJ1-1, the CDR3 gives the full variable domain: EADIYQTPRYLVIGTGKKITLECSQTMGHDKMYWYQQDPGMELHLIHYSYGVNSTEKGDLSSESTVSRIRTEHFPLTLESARPSHTSQYLCASSDLLGGATEAFFGQGTRLTVV.

CDR3 in DNA: TGTGCCAGCAGCTTAGGCCGGGGAGGACAGTCTTTAACCGGGGAGCTGTTTTTT. Protein sequence: CASSLGRGGQSLTGELFF. V and J are TRBV7-6 and TRBJ2-2; possibly TRBD1 or TRBD2 for D (6 bases each). This CDR3 has 18 amino acids. Germline values: CDR1 SGHVS, CDR2 FNYEAQ. V was clipped by 1 base and J by 5 bases, with 20 bases between them.

This sequence joins TRBV6-1 and TRBJ2-1; 7 bases fit TRBD2. The CDR3 has 17 residues. V was pared by 3 bases and J by 4 bases, with 12 bases of the junction left unmatched. The germline V gene encodes CDR1 MNHNS and CDR2 SASEGT. DNA for the CDR3: TGTGCCAGCAGTGAGGGGTCTCGACTAGCTGGGTACAATGAGCAGTTCTTC. Its protein product is CASSEGSRLAGYNEQFF.

This chain uses TRBV7-9 with TRBJ2-7; 7 bases map to TRBD2. The CDR3 consists of 15 residues. Trimming removed 2 bases from V and 3 bases from J; junction bases left unmatched: 7. Germline CDR1 reads SEHNR; CDR2 reads FQNEAQ (reference sequence). The CDR3 sequence: CASSLRAGANYEQYF. CDR3 bases: TGTGCCAGCAGCTTAAGGGCGGGAGCTAACTACGAGCAGTACTTC.

V gene TRBV10-2 combines with J gene TRBJ1-1, with D possibly being TRBD1 (6 bases). The V end lost 11 bases, the J end lost 1 base, and 14 bases lay between the germline ends. Germline-derived CDR1 and CDR2 are WSHSY and SAAADI. The CDR3 sequence is 13 residues long. CDR3 coding DNA: TGCGCCGCCCAAAGGGACAAGAACACTGAAGCTTTCTTT. Translation: CAAQRDKNTEAFF.

The gene calls are TRBV12-3 or TRBV12-4 and TRBJ2-1; D gene ambiguous. The V gene lost 7 bases and the J gene lost 0 bases, with 1 base spanning the gap. This CDR3 is built from 11 residues. DNA of the CDR3: TGTGCCAGCACCTCCTACAATGAGCAGTTCTTC. This codes for CASTSYNEQFF.

The V and J genes are TRBV11-2 and TRBJ1-3; TRBD1 matches at 8 bases. Germline values: CDR1 SGHAT, CDR2 FQNNGV. Trimming at V came to 6 bases and at J to 3 bases, leaving 13 bases not matched to a gene. The CDR3 totals 17 residues. The CDR3 region is CASRPTLPGGGGNTIYF. The CDR3 DNA reads TGTGCCAGCAGGCCTACTCTACCAGGGGGCGGTGGAAACACCATATATTTT. The whole variable domain, remainder taken from reference TRBV11-2 and TRBJ1-3, is EAGVAQSPRYKIIEKRQSVAFWCNPISGHATLYWYQQILGQGPKLLIQFQNNGVVDDSQLPKDRFSAERLKGVDSTLKIQPAKLEDSAVYLCASRPTLPGGGGNTIYFGEGSWLTVV.